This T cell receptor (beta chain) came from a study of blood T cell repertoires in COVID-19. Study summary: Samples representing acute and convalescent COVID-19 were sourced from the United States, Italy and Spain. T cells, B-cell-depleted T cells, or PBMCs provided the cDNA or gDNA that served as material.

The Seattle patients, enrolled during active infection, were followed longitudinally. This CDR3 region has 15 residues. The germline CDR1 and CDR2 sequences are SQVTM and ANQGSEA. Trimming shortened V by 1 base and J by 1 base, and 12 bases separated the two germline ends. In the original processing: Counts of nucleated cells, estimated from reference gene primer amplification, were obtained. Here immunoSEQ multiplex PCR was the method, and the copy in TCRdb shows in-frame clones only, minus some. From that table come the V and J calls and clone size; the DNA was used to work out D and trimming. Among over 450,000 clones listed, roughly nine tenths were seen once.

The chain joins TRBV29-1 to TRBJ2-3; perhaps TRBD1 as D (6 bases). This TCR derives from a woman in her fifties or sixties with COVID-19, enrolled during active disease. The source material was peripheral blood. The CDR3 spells CSVEGGTRGTDTQYF. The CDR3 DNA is TGCAGCGTTGAAGGTGGGACAAGGGGCACAGATACGCAGTATTTT.